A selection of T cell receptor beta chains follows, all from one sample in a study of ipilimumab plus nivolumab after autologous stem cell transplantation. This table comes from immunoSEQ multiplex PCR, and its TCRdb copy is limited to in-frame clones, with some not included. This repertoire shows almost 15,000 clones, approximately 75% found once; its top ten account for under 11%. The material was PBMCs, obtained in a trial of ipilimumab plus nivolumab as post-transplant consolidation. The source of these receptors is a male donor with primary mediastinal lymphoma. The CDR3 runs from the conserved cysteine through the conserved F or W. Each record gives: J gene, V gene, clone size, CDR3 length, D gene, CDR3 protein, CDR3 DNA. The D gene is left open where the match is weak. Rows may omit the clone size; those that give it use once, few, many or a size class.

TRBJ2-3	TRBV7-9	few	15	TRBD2	CASSMLAGGGDTQYF	TGTGCCAGCAGCATGCTAGCGGGAGGAGGAGATACGCAGTATTTT
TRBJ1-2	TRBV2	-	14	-	CASSELSGGYGYTF	TGTGCCAGCAGTGAACTATCTGGGGGCTATGGCTACACCTTC
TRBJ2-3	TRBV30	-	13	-	CAWSALLGDTQYF	TGTGCCTGGAGTGCCCTACTGGGAGATACGCAGTATTTT
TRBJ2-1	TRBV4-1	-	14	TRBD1	CASSHDRGDWGQFF	TGCGCCAGCAGCCACGACAGGGGCGACTGGGGGCAGTTCTTC
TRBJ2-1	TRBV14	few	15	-	CASSQGFLGHNEQFF	TGTGCCAGCAGCCAAGGTTTCCTTGGCCACAATGAGCAGTTCTTC
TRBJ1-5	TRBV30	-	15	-	CAWSVRGGGNQPQHF	TGTGCCTGGAGTGTACGGGGAGGAGGCAATCAGCCCCAGCATTTT
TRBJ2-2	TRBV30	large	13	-	CAWSGEDTGELFF	TGTGCCTGGAGTGGAGAGGACACCGGGGAGCTGTTTTTT
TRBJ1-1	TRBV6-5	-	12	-	CASSYNRAEAFF	TGTGCCAGCAGTTACAACAGGGCTGAAGCTTTCTTT
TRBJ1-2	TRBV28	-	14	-	CASSLSNRRGGYTF	TGTGCCAGCAGTCTATCAAACAGGAGAGGAGGCTACACCTTC
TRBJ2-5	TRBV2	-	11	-	CASRLTETQYF	TGTGCCAGCAGATTAACAGAGACCCAGTACTTC
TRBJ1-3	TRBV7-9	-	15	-	CASSLAGSWGNTIYF	TGTGCCAGCAGCCTAGCGGGGAGTTGGGGAAACACCATATATTTT
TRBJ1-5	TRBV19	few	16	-	CASSNTRGLSNQPQHF	TGTGCCAGTAGTAACACCCGGGGGTTAAGCAATCAGCCCCAGCATTTT
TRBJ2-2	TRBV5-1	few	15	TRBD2	CASSVGLARAGELFF	TGCGCCAGCAGCGTGGGACTAGCCCGAGCCGGGGAGCTGTTTTTT
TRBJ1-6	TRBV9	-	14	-	CASSVGTDNSPLHF	TGTGCCAGCAGCGTAGGGACAGATAATTCACCCCTCCACTTT
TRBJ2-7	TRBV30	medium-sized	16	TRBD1	CAWSHRGQGKPYEQYF	TGTGCCTGGAGTCATAGAGGACAGGGCAAACCCTACGAGCAGTACTTC
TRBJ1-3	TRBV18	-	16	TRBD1	CASSPRGQASGNTIYF	TGTGCCAGCTCACCCAGGGGGCAGGCCTCTGGAAACACCATATATTTT
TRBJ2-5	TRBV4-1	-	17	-	CASSQRTIGLSEETQYF	TGCGCCAGCAGCCAGAGAACAATTGGCCTCAGTGAAGAGACCCAGTACTTC
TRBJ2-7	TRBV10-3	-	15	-	CAISGSDRTPNEQYF	TGTGCCATCAGTGGGAGCGACAGGACACCCAACGAGCAGTACTTC
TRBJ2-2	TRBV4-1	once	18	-	CASSQGQLSNANTGELFF	TGCGCCAGCAGCCAAGGACAACTCTCGAACGCGAACACCGGGGAGCTGTTTTTT
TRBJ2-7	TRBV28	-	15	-	CASKLLGGLLDEQYF	TGTGCCAGCAAACTACTCGGGGGACTCCTCGACGAGCAGTACTTC
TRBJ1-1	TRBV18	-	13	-	CASSMDGLFEAFF	TGTGCCAGCTCCATGGACGGGCTTTTCGAAGCTTTCTTT
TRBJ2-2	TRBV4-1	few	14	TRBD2	CASSQVGTSGELFF	TGCGCCAGCAGCCAAGTGGGGACTAGCGGGGAGCTGTTTTTT
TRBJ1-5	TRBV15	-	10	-	CATSNQPQHF	TGTGCCACCTCAAATCAGCCCCAGCATTTT
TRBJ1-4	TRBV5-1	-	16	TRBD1	CASSGGQGAITEKLFF	TGCGCCAGCAGCGGGGGACAGGGGGCGATAACGGAAAAACTGTTTTTT
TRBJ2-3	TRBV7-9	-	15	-	CASSLPGVGTDTQYF	TGTGCCAGCAGCTTACCGGGAGTTGGGACAGATACGCAGTATTTT
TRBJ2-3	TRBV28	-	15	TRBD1	CASSPGGAGTDTQYF	TGTGCCAGCAGCCCAGGGGGCGCCGGCACAGATACGCAGTATTTT
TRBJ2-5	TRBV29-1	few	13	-	CSVVRGAGETQYF	TGCAGCGTTGTTCGGGGGGCCGGGGAGACCCAGTACTTC
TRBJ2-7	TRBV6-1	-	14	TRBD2	CASYVDGGYYEQYF	TGTGCCAGCTATGTCGACGGGGGGTACTACGAGCAGTACTTC
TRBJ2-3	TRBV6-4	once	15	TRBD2	CASSDSTGGPDTQYF	TGTGCCAGCAGTGACTCGACGGGAGGGCCAGATACGCAGTATTTT
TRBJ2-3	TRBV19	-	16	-	CASKRKGKSSTDTQYF	TGTGCCAGTAAAAGAAAGGGAAAATCTAGCACAGATACGCAGTATTTT
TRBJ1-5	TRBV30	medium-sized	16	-	CAWSSPGKGGYQPQHF	TGTGCCTGGAGTTCCCCAGGGAAGGGGGGGTATCAGCCCCAGCATTTT
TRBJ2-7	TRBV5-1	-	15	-	CASSLEVGLSYEQYF	TGCGCCAGCAGCTTGGAGGTTGGGTTAAGCTACGAGCAGTACTTC
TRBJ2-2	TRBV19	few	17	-	CASSNLGRLTDAGELFF	TGTGCCAGTAGTAATCTGGGACGGCTAACAGACGCCGGGGAGCTGTTTTTT
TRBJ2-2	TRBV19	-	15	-	CATAPQGLNTGELFF	TGTGCTACCGCCCCCCAGGGCCTGAACACCGGGGAGCTGTTTTTT
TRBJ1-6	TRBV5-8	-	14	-	CASSLKGTNSPLHF	TGTGCCAGCAGCTTAAAGGGTACGAATTCACCCCTCCACTTT